What follows describes a single TCR beta chain. Its antigen is still unknown. The data were taken from a study of identical twins. Study conclusions and caveats: It was out-of-frame TCR alpha sharing in monozygotic twins that models underestimated.

TCRdb reprocessed the 5' RACE reads with MiXCR, giving one entry per CDR3 protein. The data show 1,800,000 or so distinct CDR3 sequences, about 30% seen once. Germline assignment: CDR1 MGHRA and CDR2 YSYEKL. The CDR3 has 16 amino acids. The trim removed 1 base at V and 6 bases at J, leaving 11 bases unmatched. The chain employs TRBV4-1 and TRBJ1-2, with TRBD1 identical over 7 bases. Specimen: cord blood. The TCR sequence derives from a newborn girl in good health. CDR3 protein: CASSQGAGQPINGYTF. In DNA form, the CDR3 reads TGCGCCAGCAGCCAAGGTGCGGGACAGCCAATTAATGGCTACACCTTC.